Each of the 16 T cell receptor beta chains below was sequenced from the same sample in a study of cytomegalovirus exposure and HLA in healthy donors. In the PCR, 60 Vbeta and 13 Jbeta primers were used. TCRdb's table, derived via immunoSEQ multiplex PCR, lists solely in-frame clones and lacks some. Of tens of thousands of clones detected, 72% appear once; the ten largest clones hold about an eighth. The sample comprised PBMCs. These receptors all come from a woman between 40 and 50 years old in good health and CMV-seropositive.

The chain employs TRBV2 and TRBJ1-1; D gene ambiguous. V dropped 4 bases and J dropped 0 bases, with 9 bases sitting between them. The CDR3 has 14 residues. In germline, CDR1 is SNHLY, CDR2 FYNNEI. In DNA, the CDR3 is TGTGCCAGCAGTGTTCAGGTCGTGAACACTGAAGCTTTCTTT. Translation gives CASSVQVVNTEAFF.

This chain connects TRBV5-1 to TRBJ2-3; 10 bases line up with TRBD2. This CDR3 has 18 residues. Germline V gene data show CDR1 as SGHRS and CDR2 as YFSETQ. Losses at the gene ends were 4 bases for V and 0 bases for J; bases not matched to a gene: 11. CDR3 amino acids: CASSLPASGGSSTDTQYF. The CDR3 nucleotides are TGCGCCAGCAGCCTTCCGGCTAGCGGGGGCTCTAGCACAGATACGCAGTATTTT.

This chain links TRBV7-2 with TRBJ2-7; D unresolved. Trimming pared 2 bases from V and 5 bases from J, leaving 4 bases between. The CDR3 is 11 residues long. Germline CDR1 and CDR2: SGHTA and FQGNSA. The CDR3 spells CASSLLNEQYF. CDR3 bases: TGTGCCAGCAGCTTACTAAACGAGCAGTACTTC.

This CDR3 reads CAWSVPAQGATEAFF. The DNA for the CDR3 is TGTGCCTGGAGTGTACCGGCTCAGGGGGCTACTGAAGCTTTCTTT. The chain combines TRBV30 with TRBJ1-1, with 8 bases matching TRBD1. The ends lost 0 bases at V and 5 bases at J; junction bases unmatched: 8. Germline values: CDR1 GTSNPN, CDR2 SVGIG (reference sequence). CDR3 length: 15 amino acids.

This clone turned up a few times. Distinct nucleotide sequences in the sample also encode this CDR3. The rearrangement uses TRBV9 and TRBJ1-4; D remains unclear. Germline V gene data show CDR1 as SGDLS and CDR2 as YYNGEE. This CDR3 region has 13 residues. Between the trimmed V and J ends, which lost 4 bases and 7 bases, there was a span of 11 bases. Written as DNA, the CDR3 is TGTGCCAGCAGCCCGGACTCGGGTGAAAAACTGTTTTTT. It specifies CASSPDSGEKLFF.

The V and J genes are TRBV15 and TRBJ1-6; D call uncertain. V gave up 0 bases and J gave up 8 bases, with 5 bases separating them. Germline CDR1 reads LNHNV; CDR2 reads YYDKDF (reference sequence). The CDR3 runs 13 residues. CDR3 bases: TGTGCCACCAGCAGAGATCTTGATTCACCCCTCCACTTT. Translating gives CATSRDLDSPLHF.

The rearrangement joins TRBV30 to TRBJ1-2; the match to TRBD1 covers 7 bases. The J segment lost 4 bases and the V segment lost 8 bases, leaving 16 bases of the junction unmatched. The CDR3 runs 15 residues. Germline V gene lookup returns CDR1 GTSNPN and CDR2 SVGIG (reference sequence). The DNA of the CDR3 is TGTGCCCTGAAAGCTCTGAGGGGGCCCGGCTATGGCTACACCTTC. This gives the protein CALKALRGPGYGYTF. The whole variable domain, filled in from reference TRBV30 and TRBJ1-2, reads SQTIHQWPATLVQPVGSPLSLECTVEGTSNPNLYWYRQAAGRGLQLLFYSVGIGQISSEVPQNLSASRPQDRQFILSSKKLLLSDSGFYLCALKALRGPGYGYTFGSGTRLTVV.

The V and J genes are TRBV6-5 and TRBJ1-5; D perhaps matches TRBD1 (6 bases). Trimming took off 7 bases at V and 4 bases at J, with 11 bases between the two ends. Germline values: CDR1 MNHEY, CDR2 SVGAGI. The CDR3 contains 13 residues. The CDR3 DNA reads TGTGCCAGCACAGGGACACTTAATCAGCCCCAGCATTTT. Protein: CASTGTLNQPQHF.

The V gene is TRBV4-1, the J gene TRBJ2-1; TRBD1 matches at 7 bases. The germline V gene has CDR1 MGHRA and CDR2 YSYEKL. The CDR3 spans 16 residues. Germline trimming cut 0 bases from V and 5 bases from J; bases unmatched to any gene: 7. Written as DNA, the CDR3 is TGCGCCAGCAGCCAAGATGACAGGGTCACCAACAATGAGCAGTTCTTC. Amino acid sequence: CASSQDDRVTNNEQFF.

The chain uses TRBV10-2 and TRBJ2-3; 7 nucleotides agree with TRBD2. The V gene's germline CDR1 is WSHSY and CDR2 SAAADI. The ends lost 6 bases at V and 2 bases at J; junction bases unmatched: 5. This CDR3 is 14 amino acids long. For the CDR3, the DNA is TGCGCCAGCAGGTCCGGGACTACCACAGATACGCAGTATTTT. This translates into CASRSGTTTDTQYF.

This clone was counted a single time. CDR3 DNA: TGTGCCAGCAGCTTAGTCGTCGGGAGCAATCAGCCCCAGCATTTT. Amino acids: CASSLVVGSNQPQHF. This chain links TRBV7-2 with TRBJ1-5; no clear D. The CDR3 spans 15 residues. Deletions cut 1 base from V and 1 base from J, with 8 bases between. Per germline, CDR1 SGHTA and CDR2 FQGNSA. The full variable domain, completed using reference TRBV7-2 and TRBJ1-5, is GAGVSQSPSNKVTEKGKDVELRCDPISGHTALYWYRQSLGQGLEFLIYFQGNSAPDKSGLPSDRFSAERTGGSVSTLTIQRTQQEDSAVYLCASSLVVGSNQPQHFGDGTRLSIL.

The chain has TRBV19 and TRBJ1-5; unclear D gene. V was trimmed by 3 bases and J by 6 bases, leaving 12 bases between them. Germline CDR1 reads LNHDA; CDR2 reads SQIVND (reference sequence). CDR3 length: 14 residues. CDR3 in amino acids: CASSMIQPPQPQHF. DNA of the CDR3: TGTGCCAGTAGTATGATACAGCCACCTCAGCCCCAGCATTTT.

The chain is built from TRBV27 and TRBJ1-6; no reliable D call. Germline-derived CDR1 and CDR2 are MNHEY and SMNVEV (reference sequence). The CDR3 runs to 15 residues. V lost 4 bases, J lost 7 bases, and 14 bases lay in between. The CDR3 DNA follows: TGTGCCAGCAGTTCGGACGGAGGATTAAATTCACCCCTCCACTTT. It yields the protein CASSSDGGLNSPLHF.

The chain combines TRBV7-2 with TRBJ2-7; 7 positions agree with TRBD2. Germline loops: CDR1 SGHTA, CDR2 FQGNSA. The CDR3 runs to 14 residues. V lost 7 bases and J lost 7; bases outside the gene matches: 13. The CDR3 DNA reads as TGTGCCAGCACCCACCCTGGGGAGGGACGAGAGCAGTACTTC. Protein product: CASTHPGEGREQYF.

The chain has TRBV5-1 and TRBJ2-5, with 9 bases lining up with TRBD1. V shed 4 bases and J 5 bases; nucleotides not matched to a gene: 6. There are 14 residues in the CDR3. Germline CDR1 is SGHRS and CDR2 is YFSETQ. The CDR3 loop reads CASSGGQGDETQYF. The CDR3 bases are TGCGCCAGCAGCGGGGGACAGGGAGACGAGACCCAGTACTTC.

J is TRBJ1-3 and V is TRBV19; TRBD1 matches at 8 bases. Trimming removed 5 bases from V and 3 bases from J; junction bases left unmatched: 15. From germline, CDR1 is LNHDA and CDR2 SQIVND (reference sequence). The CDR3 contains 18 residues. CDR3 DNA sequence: TGTGCCAGTAGTCCCGACAGGGGTCGCCCCGAATTTGGAAACACCATATATTTT. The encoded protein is CASSPDRGRPEFGNTIYF.